The clone carrying this T cell receptor beta chain was counted only a few times. Its specificity is unknown. These data originate in a study of identical twins. Study-level results: Monozygotic twins shared more out-of-frame TCR alpha than recombination models predicted.

Unique molecular identifiers were present on the cDNA, which also gained a universal primer site by template switching. TCRdb re-called the 5' RACE reads through MiXCR, storing one row per CDR3 protein. There are over 200,000 distinct CDR3 sequences in the sample; less than 10% occur only once, and just over 5% lies in the top ten. Sequences were obtained from memory (CD45RO+) T cells sorted from blood. The TCR comes from a woman between 18 and 30 years old in good health.

CDR3 residues: CASSHLWLGGANTDTQYF. In nucleotides, the CDR3 is TGTGCCAGCAGCCATCTTTGGCTGGGGGGCGCAAACACAGATACGCAGTATTTT. The chain recombines TRBV3-1 with TRBJ2-3; D may be TRBD1 or TRBD2 (6 bases each). The CDR3 sequence is 18 residues long. Germline lookup yields CDR1 LGHDT and CDR2 YNNKEL (reference sequence). V lost 3 bases and J lost 2, with 21 bases in between.